This T cell receptor (beta chain) originates from a study of early T cells in non-severe SARS-CoV-2 infection. Unique molecular identifiers were attached to individual cDNA molecules. TCRdb fed the 5' RACE reads into MiXCR, producing one record per CDR3 protein. Of about 20,000 distinct CDR3 sequences listed, roughly 3.5% are singletons. The ends were cut back, 0 bases at V and 4 bases at J, with 8 bases in the middle. This CDR3 contains 13 residues. Germline V lookup: CDR1 SGHRS, CDR2 YFSETQ. The V call is TRBV5-1, the J call TRBJ2-7; D unresolved. The TCR was taken from an adult who was a healthcare worker with PCR-confirmed SARS-CoV-2 infection or an uninfected control (not recorded which). Input material: whole blood. CDR3 residues: CASSLGTRYEQYF. As DNA, the CDR3 is TGCGCCAGCAGCTTGGGGACCAGATACGAGCAGTACTTC.